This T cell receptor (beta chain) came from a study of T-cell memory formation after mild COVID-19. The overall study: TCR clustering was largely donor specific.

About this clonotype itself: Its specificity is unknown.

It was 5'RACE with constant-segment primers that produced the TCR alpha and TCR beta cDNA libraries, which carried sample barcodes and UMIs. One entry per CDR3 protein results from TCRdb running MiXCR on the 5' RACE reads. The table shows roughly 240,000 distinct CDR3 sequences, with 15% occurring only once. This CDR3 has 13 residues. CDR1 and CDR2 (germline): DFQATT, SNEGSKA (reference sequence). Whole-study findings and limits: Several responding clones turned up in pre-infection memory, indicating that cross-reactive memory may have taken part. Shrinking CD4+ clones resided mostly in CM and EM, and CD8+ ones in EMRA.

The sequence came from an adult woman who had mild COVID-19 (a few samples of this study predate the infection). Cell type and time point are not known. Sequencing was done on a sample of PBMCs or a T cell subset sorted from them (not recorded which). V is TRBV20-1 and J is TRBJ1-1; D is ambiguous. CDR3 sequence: CRPPQVMNTEAFF. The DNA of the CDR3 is TGCAGGCCTCCTCAGGTGATGAACACTGAAGCTTTCTTT.